Included here is one T cell receptor (beta chain) sequence, with context. Its antigen is unknown. The CDR3 has 15 amino acids. The germline CDR1 and CDR2 sequences are MNHEY and SVGAGI. The V end lost 0 bases, the J end lost 3 bases, and 11 bases lay between the germline ends. With duration under 3 months, ophthalmopathy was active: Clinical Activity Score at least 3, NOSPECS at least 4. Patients having uncontrolled infection, another autoimmune disease, pregnancy or lactation were not included. Amplified regions were TCR beta CDR3 sequences from RNA transcripts. With the HTBI primer set, the TCR CDR3 went through a first round of RT-PCR. MiXCR was run by TCRdb on the multiplex PCR reads, yielding one entry per CDR3 protein. The repertoire holds about 640,000 distinct CDR3 sequences, with less than 25% as singletons. This specimen comes from a study of T cells in Graves' hyperthyroidism and ophthalmopathy.

General study findings and limits: Most thyroid clonotypes expanded above 0.001 were also detected in blood.

The V and J genes are TRBV6-5 and TRBJ1-2, with D possibly matching TRBD1 (5 bases). The TCR comes from a young man with Graves' ophthalmopathy. Sequenced: blood. This CDR3 is CASSYSAGQHYGYTF. DNA for the CDR3: TGTGCCAGCAGTTACTCGGCAGGGCAACACTATGGCTACACCTTC.